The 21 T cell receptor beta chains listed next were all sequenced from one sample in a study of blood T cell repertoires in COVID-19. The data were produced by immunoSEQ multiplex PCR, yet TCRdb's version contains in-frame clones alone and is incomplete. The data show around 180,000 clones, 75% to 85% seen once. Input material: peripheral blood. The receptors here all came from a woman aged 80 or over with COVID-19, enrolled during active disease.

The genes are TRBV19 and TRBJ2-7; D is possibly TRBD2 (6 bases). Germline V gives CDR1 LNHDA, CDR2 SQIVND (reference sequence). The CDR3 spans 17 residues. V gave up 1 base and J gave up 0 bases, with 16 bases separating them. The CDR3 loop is CASSIGTGLGSSYEQYF. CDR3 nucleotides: TGTGCCAGTAGTATAGGGACGGGACTGGGGAGCTCCTACGAGCAGTACTTC.

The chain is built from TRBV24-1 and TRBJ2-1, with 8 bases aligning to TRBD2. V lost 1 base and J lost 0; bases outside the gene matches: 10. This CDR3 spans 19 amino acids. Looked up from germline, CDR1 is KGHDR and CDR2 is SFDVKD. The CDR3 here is CATSDFGGVSGSSYNEQFF. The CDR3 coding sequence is TGTGCCACCAGTGATTTTGGAGGGGTAAGCGGGAGCTCCTACAATGAGCAGTTCTTC.

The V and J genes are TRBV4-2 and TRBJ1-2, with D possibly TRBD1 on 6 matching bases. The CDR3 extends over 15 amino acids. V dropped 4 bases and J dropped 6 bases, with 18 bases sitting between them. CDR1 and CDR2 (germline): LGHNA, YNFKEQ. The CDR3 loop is CASSLTLGGNDGYTF. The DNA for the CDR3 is TGTGCCAGCAGCCTTACTCTAGGGGGAAACGATGGCTACACCTTC.

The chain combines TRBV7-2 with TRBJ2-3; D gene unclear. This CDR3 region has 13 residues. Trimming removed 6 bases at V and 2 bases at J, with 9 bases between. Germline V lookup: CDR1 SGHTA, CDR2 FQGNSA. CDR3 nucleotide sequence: TGTGCCAGCAGGGGCTACAACACAGATACGCAGTATTTT. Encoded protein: CASRGYNTDTQYF.

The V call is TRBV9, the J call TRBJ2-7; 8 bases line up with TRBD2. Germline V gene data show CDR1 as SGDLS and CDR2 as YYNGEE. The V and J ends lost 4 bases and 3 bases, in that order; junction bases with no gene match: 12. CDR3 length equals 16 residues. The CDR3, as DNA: TGTGCCAGCAGCACGAGGGTAGCGGGGTCGAGCTACGAGCAGTACTTC. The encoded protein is CASSTRVAGSSYEQYF. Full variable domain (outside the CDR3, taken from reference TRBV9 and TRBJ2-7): DSGVTQTPKHLITATGQRVTLRCSPRSGDLSVYWYQQSLDQGLQFLIQYYNGEERAKGNILERFSAQQFPDLHSELNLSSLELGDSALYFCASSTRVAGSSYEQYFGPGTRLTVT.

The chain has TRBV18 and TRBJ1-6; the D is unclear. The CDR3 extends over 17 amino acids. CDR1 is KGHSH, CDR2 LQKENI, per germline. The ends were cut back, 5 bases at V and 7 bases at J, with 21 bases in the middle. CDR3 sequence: CASSTRLHGFGNSPLHF. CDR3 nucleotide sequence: TGTGCCAGCTCAACCAGGCTCCACGGCTTTGGGAATTCACCCCTCCACTTT.

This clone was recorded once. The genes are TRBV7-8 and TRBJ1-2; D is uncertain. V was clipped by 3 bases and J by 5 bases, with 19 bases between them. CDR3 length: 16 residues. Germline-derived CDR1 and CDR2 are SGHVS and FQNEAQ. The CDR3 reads CASSFTYEFSGYGYTF. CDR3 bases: TGTGCCAGCAGCTTCACCTACGAATTTTCGGGGTATGGCTACACCTTC.

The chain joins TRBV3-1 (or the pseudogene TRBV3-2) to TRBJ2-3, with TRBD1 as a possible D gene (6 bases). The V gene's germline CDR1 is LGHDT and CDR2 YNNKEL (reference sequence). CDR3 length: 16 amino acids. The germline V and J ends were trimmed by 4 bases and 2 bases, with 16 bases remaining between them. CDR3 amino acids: CASSPITDRHTDTQYF. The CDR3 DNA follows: TGTGCCAGCAGCCCCATTACAGACAGGCACACAGATACGCAGTATTTT.

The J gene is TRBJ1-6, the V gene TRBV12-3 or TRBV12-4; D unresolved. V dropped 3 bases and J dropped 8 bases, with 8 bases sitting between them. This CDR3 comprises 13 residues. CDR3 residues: CASSLGIYSPLHF. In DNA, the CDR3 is TGTGCCAGCAGTTTGGGCATCTATTCACCCCTCCACTTT.

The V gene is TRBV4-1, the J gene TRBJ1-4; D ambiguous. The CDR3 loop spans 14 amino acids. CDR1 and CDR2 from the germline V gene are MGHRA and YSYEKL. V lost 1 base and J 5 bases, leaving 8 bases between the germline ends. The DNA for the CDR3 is TGCGCCAGCAGCCAAGGACATGGAAATGAAAAACTGTTTTTT. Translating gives CASSQGHGNEKLFF.

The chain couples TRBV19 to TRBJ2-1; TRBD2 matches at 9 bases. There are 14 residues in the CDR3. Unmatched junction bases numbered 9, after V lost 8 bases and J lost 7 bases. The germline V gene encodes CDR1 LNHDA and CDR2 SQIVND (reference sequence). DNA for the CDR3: TGTGCCAGTGCCCGGACTAGCGCCGGGAATGAGCAGTTCTTC. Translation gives CASARTSAGNEQFF.

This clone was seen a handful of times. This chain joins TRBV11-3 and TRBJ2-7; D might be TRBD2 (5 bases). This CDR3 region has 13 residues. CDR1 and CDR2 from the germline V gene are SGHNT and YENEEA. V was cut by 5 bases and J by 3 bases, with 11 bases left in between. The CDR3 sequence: CASSVGRDYEQYF. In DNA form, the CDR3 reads TGTGCCAGCAGCGTCGGACGGGACTACGAGCAGTACTTC.

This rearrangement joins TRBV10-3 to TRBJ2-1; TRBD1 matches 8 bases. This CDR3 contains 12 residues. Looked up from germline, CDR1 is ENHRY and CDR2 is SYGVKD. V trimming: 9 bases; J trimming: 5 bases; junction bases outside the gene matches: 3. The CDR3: CAIDRGDNEQFF. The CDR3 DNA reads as TGTGCCATAGACAGGGGAGACAATGAGCAGTTCTTC.

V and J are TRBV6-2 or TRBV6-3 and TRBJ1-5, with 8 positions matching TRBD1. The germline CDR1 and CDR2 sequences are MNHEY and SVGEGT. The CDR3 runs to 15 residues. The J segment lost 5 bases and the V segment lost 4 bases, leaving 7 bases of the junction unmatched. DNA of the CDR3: TGTGCCAGCAGTTCTTGGGACAGGAAATATCAGCCCCAGCATTTT. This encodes CASSSWDRKYQPQHF.

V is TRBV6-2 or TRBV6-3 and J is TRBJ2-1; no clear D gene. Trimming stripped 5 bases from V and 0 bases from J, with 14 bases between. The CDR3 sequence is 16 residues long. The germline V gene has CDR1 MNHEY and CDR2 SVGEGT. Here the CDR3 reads CASSNLWRSSYNEQFF. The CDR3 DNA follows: TGTGCCAGCAGTAATCTCTGGCGGAGCTCCTACAATGAGCAGTTCTTC.

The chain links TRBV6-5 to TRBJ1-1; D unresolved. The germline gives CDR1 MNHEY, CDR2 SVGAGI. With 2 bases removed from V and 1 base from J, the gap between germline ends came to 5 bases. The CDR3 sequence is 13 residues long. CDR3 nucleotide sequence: TGTGCCAGCAGTTACAACTCGAACACTGAAGCTTTCTTT. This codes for CASSYNSNTEAFF.

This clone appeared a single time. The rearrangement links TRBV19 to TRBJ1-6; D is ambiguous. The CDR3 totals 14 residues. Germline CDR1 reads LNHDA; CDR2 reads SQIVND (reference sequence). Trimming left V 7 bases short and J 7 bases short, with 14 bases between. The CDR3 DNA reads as TGTGCCAGTACTGCCCCGGGGAAAAATTCACCCCTCCACTTT. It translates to CASTAPGKNSPLHF. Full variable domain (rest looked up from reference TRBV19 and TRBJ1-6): DGGITQSPKYLFRKEGQNVTLSCEQNLNHDAMYWYRQDPGQGLRLIYYSQIVNDFQKGDIAEGYSVSREKKESFPLTVTSAQKNPTAFYLCASTAPGKNSPLHFGNGTRLTVT.

The CDR3 DNA sequence: TGTGCCAGCAGTCTACGGGACAGGGGGTTTGAAAAACTGTTTTTT. Translation gives CASSLRDRGFEKLFF. V gene TRBV27 combines with J gene TRBJ1-4; the match to TRBD1 covers 11 bases. The CDR3 covers 15 residues. Per germline, CDR1 MNHEY and CDR2 SMNVEV (reference sequence). J gave up 7 bases and V 5 bases, and 6 bases lay outside the gene matches.

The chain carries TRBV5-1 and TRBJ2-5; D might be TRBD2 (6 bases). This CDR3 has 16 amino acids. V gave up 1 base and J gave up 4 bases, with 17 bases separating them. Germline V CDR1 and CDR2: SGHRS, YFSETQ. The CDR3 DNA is TGCGCCAGCAGCTTGATGAGCAATGGGGGAGGAGAGACCCAGTACTTC. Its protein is CASSLMSNGGGETQYF.

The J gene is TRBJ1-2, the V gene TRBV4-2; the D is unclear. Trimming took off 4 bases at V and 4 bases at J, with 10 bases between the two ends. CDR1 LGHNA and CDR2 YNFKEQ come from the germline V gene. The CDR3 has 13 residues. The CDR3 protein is CASSLRVSYGYTF. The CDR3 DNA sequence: TGTGCCAGCAGCCTGAGGGTATCCTATGGCTACACCTTC.

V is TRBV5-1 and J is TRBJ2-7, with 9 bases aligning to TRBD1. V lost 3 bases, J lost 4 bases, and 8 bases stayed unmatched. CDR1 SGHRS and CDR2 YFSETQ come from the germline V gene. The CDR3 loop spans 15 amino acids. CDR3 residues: CASSWTGTGSYEQYF. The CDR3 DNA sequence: TGCGCCAGCAGCTGGACCGGGACAGGGAGTTACGAGCAGTACTTC.